This T cell receptor (beta chain) comes out of a study of blood T cell repertoires in COVID-19. Study-level information: COVID-19 samples collected from the United States, Italy and Spain covered acute and convalescent phases. T cells, B-cell-depleted T cells, or PBMCs supplied cDNA or gDNA.

CDR1 and CDR2 (germline): LGHNT, FRNRAP. Between the trimmed V and J ends, which lost 1 base and 1 base, there was a span of 10 bases. The length of the CDR3 is 15 residues. TCRdb's table, derived via immunoSEQ multiplex PCR, lists solely in-frame clones and lacks some. This sample has 95,000 to 120,000 clones, with about 87% found just once. The TCR comes from a woman aged 45 to 65 with acute or convalescent COVID-19. This chain joins TRBV12-5 and TRBJ1-1; D gene unclear. Sequencing input: peripheral blood. The CDR3 nucleotides are TGTGCTAGTGGTTTGGACCCCGGGAGGAACACTGAAGCTTTCTTT. Translation gives CASGLDPGRNTEAFF. Drawing the rest from reference TRBV12-5 and TRBJ1-1, the complete variable domain is DARVTQTPRHKVTEMGQEVTMRCQPILGHNTVFWYRQTMMQGLELLAYFRNRAPLDDSGMPKDRFSAEMPDATLATLKIQPSEPRDSAVYFCASGLDPGRNTEAFFGQGTRLTVV.